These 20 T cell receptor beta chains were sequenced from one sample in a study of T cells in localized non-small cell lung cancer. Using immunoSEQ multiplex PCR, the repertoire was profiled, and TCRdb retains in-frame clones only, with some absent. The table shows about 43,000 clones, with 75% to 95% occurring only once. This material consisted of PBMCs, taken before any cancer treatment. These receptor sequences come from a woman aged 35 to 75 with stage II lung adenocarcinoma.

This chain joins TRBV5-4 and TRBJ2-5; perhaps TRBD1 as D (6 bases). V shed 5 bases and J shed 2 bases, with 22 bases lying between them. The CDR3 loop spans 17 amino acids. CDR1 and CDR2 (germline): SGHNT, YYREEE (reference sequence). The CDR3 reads CASSSEPHREIQETQYF. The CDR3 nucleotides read TGTGCCAGCAGTTCGGAACCTCACAGGGAGATACAAGAGACCCAGTACTTC.

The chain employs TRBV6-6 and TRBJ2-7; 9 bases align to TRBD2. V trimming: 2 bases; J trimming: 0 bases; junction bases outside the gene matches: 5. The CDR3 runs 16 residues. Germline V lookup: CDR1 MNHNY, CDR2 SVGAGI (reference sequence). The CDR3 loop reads CASSYRPSGTSYEQYF. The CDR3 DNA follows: TGTGCCAGCAGTTACCGTCCTAGCGGGACCTCCTACGAGCAGTACTTC.

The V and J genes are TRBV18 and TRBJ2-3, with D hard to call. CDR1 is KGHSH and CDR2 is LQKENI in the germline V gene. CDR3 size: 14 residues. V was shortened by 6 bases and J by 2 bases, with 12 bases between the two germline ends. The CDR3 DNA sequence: TGTGCCAGCTCGCTCCAGCGTTCCACAGATACGCAGTATTTT. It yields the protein CASSLQRSTDTQYF.

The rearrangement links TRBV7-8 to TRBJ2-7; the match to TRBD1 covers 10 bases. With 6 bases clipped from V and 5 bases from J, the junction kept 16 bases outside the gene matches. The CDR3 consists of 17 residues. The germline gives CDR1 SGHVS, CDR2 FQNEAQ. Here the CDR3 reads CASRPKVGTGDFHEQYF. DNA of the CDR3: TGTGCCAGCAGACCAAAGGTGGGGACAGGGGACTTCCACGAGCAGTACTTC.

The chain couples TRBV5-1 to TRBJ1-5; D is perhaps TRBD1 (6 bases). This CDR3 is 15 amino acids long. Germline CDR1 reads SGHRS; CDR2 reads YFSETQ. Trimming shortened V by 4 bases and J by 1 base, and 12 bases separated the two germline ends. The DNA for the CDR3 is TGCGCCAGCAGCCTCTCCGGACAGAGCAATCAGCCCCAGCATTTT. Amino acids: CASSLSGQSNQPQHF. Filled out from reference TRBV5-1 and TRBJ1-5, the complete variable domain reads KAGVTQTPRYLIKTRGQQVTLSCSPISGHRSVSWYQQTPGQGLQFLFEYFSETQRNKGNFPGRFSGRQFSNSRSEMNVSTLELGDSALYLCASSLSGQSNQPQHFGDGTRLSIL.

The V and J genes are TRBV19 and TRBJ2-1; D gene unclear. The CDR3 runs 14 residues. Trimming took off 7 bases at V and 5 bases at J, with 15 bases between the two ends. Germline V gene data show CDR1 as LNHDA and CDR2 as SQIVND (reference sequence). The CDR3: CASNWAERDNEQFF. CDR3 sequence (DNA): TGTGCCAGTAACTGGGCCGAAAGGGACAATGAGCAGTTCTTC.

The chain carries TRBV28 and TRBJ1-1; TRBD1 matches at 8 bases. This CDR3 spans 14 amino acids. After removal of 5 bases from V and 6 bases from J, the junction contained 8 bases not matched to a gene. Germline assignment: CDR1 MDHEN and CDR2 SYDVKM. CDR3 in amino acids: CASSPVDRASEAFF. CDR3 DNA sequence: TGTGCCAGCAGTCCCGTGGACAGGGCCTCTGAAGCTTTCTTT.

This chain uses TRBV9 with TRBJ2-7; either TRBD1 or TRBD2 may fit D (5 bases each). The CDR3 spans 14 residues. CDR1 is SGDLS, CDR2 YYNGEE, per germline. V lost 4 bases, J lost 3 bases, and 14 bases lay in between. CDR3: CASSTGDGYYEQYF. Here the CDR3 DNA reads TGTGCCAGCAGCACCGGGGACGGGTACTACGAGCAGTACTTC.

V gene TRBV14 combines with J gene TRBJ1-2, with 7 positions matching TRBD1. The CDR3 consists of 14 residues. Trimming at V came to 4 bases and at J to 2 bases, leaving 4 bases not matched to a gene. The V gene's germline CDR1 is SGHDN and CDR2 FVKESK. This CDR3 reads CASSRDSSNYGYTF. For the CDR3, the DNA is TGTGCCAGCAGCCGGGACAGTTCGAACTATGGCTACACCTTC.

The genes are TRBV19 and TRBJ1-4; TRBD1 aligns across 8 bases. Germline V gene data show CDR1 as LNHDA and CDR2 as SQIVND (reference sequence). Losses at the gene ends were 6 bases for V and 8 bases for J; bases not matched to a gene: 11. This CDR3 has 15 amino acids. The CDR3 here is CASSPTGTGGEKLFF. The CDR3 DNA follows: TGTGCCAGTAGCCCGACCGGGACAGGAGGCGAAAAACTGTTTTTT. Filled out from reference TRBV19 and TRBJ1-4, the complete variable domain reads DGGITQSPKYLFRKEGQNVTLSCEQNLNHDAMYWYRQDPGQGLRLIYYSQIVNDFQKGDIAEGYSVSREKKESFPLTVTSAQKNPTAFYLCASSPTGTGGEKLFFGSGTQLSVL.

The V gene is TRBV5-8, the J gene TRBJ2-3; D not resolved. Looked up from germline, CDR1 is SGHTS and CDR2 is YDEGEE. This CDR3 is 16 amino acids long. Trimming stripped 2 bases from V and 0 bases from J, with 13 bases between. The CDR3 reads CASSFGGRGSTDTQYF. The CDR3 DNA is TGTGCCAGCAGCTTCGGTGGGCGCGGCAGCACAGATACGCAGTATTTT. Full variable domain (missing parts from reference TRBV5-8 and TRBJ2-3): EAGVTQSPTHLIKTRGQQATLRCSPISGHTSVYWYQQALGLGLQFLLWYDEGEERNRGNFPPRFSGRQFPNYSSELNVNALELEDSALYLCASSFGGRGSTDTQYFGPGTRLTVL.

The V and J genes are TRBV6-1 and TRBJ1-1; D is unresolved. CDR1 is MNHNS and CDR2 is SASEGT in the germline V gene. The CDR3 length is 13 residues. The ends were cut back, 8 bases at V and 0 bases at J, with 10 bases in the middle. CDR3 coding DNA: TGTGCCAGCGACATCTTGATGAACACTGAAGCTTTCTTT. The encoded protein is CASDILMNTEAFF.

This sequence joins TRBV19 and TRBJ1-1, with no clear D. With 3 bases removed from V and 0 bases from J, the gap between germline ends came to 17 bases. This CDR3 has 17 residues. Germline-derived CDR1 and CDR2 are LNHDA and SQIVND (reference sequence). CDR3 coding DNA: TGTGCCAGTAGTATGTACGGCAGGTCCACGATGAACACTGAAGCTTTCTTT. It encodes CASSMYGRSTMNTEAFF. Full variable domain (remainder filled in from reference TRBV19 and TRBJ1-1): DGGITQSPKYLFRKEGQNVTLSCEQNLNHDAMYWYRQDPGQGLRLIYYSQIVNDFQKGDIAEGYSVSREKKESFPLTVTSAQKNPTAFYLCASSMYGRSTMNTEAFFGQGTRLTVV.

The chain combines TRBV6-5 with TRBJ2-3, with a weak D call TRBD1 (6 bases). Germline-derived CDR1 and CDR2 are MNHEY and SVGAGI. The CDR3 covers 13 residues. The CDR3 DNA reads TGTGCAACAGGGCTCCCCAGCACAGATACGCAGTATTTT. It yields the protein CATGLPSTDTQYF.

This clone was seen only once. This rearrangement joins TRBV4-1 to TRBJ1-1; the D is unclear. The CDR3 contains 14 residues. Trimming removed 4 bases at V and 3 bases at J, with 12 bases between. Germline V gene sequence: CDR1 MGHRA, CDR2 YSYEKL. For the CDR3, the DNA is TGCGCCAGCAGCCTAGCCGAAACTCACACTGAAGCTTTCTTT. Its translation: CASSLAETHTEAFF.

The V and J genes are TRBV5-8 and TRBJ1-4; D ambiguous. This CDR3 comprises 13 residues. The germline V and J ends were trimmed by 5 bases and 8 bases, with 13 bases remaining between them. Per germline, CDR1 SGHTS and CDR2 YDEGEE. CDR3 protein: CASSPPRREKLFF. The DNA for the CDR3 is TGTGCCAGCAGTCCCCCTAGGAGGGAAAAACTGTTTTTT.

The CDR3 spells CASSVGQNEQYF. CDR3 DNA sequence: TGTGCCAGCAGTGTGGGTCAGAACGAGCAGTACTTC. The chain recombines TRBV2 with TRBJ2-7; no firm D call. Per germline, CDR1 SNHLY and CDR2 FYNNEI. The V end lost 4 bases, the J end lost 5 bases, and 9 bases lay between the germline ends. The CDR3 is 12 amino acids.

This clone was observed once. CDR3 in amino acids: CASSQPRRADTGELFF. DNA of the CDR3: TGCGCCAGCAGCCAACCCCGGAGGGCGGACACCGGGGAGCTGTTTTTT. The V gene is TRBV4-1, the J gene TRBJ2-2; D is perhaps TRBD2 (6 bases). CDR1 and CDR2 (germline): MGHRA, YSYEKL. This CDR3 region has 16 residues. With 2 bases removed from V and 3 bases from J, the gap between germline ends came to 13 bases.

The CDR3 DNA reads TGCGCCAGCAGTGACCCGGGACTAGCGGGTAACACAGATACGCAGTATTTT. It translates to CASSDPGLAGNTDTQYF. The gene calls are TRBV10-1 and TRBJ2-3; 12 bases agree with TRBD2. V was pared by 3 bases and J by 2 bases, with 6 bases of the junction left unmatched. The CDR3 runs 17 residues. The germline V gene has CDR1 WNHNN and CDR2 SYGVQD (reference sequence).

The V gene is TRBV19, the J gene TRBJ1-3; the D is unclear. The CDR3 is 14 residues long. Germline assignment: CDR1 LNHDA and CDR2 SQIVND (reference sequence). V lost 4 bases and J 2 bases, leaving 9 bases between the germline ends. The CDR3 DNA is TGTGCCAGTAGTAATGGTGGAGCTGGAAACACCATATATTTT. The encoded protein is CASSNGGAGNTIYF.